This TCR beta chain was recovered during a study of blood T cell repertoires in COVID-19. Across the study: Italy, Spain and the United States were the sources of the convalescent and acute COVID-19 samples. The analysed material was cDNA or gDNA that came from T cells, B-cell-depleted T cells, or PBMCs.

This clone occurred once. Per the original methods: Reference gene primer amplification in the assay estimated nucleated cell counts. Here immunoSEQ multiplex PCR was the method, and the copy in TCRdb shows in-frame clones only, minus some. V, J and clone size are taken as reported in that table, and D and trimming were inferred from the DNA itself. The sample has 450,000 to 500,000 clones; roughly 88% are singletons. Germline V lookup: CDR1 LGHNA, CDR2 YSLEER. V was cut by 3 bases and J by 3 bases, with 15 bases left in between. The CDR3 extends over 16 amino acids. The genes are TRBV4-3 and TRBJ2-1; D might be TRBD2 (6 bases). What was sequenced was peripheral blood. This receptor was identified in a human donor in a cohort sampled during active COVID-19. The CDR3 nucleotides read TGCGCCAGCAGCCAGCGGGTGGCGGGGAGCTACAATGAGCAGTTCTTC. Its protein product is CASSQRVAGSYNEQFF.